Here is one T cell receptor beta chain with its context. These data come from a study of T cells in Graves' hyperthyroidism and ophthalmopathy. From RNA transcripts, TCR beta CDR3 regions were amplified. HTBI primers drove first-round RT-PCR of the TCR CDR3. MiXCR was run by TCRdb on the multiplex PCR reads, yielding one entry per CDR3 protein. The sample carries around 800,000 distinct CDR3 sequences, about two fifths recorded once. The CDR3 runs 14 residues. V lost 4 bases to trimming and J lost 1 base; unmatched junction nucleotides: 4. Germline values: CDR1 SGHTA, CDR2 FQGNSA. The specimen was blood. The receptor's source is a man younger than 30 with Graves' hyperthyroidism. The genes are TRBV7-2 and TRBJ2-7, with 7 bases matching TRBD1. This CDR3 is CASSSGGQSYEQYF. Here the CDR3 DNA reads TGTGCCAGCAGCTCAGGGGGACAATCCTACGAGCAGTACTTC. Looking up the rest from reference TRBV7-2 and TRBJ2-7 gives the full variable domain: GAGVSQSPSNKVTEKGKDVELRCDPISGHTALYWYRQSLGQGLEFLIYFQGNSAPDKSGLPSDRFSAERTGGSVSTLTIQRTQQEDSAVYLCASSSGGQSYEQYFGPGTRLTVT.